The 14 T cell receptor beta chains given below trace back to one sample, sequenced in a study of blood T cell repertoires in COVID-19. Sequencing was performed with immunoSEQ multiplex PCR; in TCRdb, only in-frame clones are kept and a portion is missing. This table holds under 300,000 clones, under 90% found once. The sequenced sample consisted of PBMCs or T cells enriched from blood (not recorded which). The receptors here all came from a woman aged 55-70 years who had recovered from COVID-19.

The chain employs TRBV11-2 and TRBJ2-5, with a weak D call TRBD1 (6 bases). V was trimmed by 1 base and J by 6 bases, leaving 21 bases between them. The length of the CDR3 is 17 residues. Per germline, CDR1 SGHAT and CDR2 FQNNGV. CDR3 in DNA: TGTGCCAGCAGCTTAGCCCCTGGATCTCGAGGGGGTAAGACCCAGTACTTC. Protein product: CASSLAPGSRGGKTQYF.

The chain recombines TRBV12-3 or TRBV12-4 with TRBJ2-7; possibly TRBD2 for D (6 bases). V dropped 7 bases and J dropped 6 bases, with 16 bases sitting between them. The CDR3 runs 13 residues. The CDR3 nucleotides are TGTGCCAGCAATACCGGAGGGGCGTTCGAGCAGTACTTC. As protein: CASNTGGAFEQYF.

The CDR3 protein is CASSPIQGSGYTF. CDR3 nucleotides: TGTGCCAGCAGTCCAATTCAGGGTTCTGGCTACACCTTC. The chain couples TRBV28 to TRBJ1-2; the D gene is possibly TRBD1 (5 bases). The CDR3 has 13 residues. Germline V gene lookup returns CDR1 MDHEN and CDR2 SYDVKM. V dropped 5 bases and J dropped 7 bases, with 14 bases sitting between them.

About this clone: The junction departs from germline at one end; a sequencing error may be responsible. The V and J genes are TRBV7-7 and TRBJ2-1, with no clear D. This CDR3 region has 15 residues. Germline CDR1 SSHAT, CDR2 FNYEAQ (reference sequence). CDR3 coding DNA: TGTGCTAGCAGCTTAAATCCGAGCTCCTACAATGAGCAGTTCTTC. Amino acid sequence: CASSLNPSSYNEQFF. The full variable domain, rest sourced from reference TRBV7-7 and TRBJ2-1, is GAGVSQSPRYKVTKRGQDVTLRCDPISSHATLYWYQQALGQGPEFLTYFNYEAQPDKSGLPSDRFSAERPEGSISTLTIQRTEQRDSAMYRCASSLNPSSYNEQFFGPGTRLTVL.

V gene TRBV12-3 or TRBV12-4 combines with J gene TRBJ2-3; D perhaps matches TRBD1 (5 bases). CDR3 size: 13 residues. The germline V and J ends were trimmed by 5 bases and 3 bases, with 9 bases remaining between them. The CDR3 loop is CASSLTGTDTQYF. CDR3 nucleotides: TGTGCCAGCAGTCTAACAGGTACAGATACGCAGTATTTT.

The V gene is TRBV2, the J gene TRBJ1-6; possible D gene TRBD1, 6 bases. This CDR3 is built from 15 residues. The V end lost 6 bases, the J end lost 8 bases, and 17 bases lay between the germline ends. The germline V gene has CDR1 SNHLY and CDR2 FYNNEI. The CDR3 sequence: CASRVTGVGYSPLHF. CDR3 coding DNA: TGTGCCAGCAGAGTGACAGGCGTGGGGTATTCACCCCTCCACTTT.

The chain combines TRBV7-9 with TRBJ1-1; unclear D gene. This CDR3 is 15 amino acids long. Looked up from germline, CDR1 is SEHNR and CDR2 is FQNEAQ (reference sequence). The V end was cut by 5 bases, the J end by 3 bases, with 16 bases between. This CDR3 is CASSPPGGGYTEAFF. The DNA for the CDR3 is TGTGCCAGCAGCCCCCCGGGAGGAGGGTACACTGAAGCTTTCTTT.

This clone showed up just once. The V gene is TRBV5-1, the J gene TRBJ2-5, with 8 bases aligning to TRBD2. V shed 1 base and J 1 base; nucleotides not matched to a gene: 3. Germline V gene lookup returns CDR1 SGHRS and CDR2 YFSETQ. The length of the CDR3 is 15 residues. CDR3 coding DNA: TGCGCCAGCAGCTTGCAAGCGGGAGTCCAAGAGACCCAGTACTTC. Residues: CASSLQAGVQETQYF.

This chain links TRBV19 with TRBJ2-7; a weak D match, TRBD1 (6 bases). This CDR3 has 15 amino acids. Between the trimmed V and J ends, which lost 5 bases and 2 bases, there was a span of 16 bases. Germline values: CDR1 LNHDA, CDR2 SQIVND (reference sequence). The CDR3 region has the DNA TGTGCCAGTAGTGCCCGGACAGCCCAAACCTACGAGCAGTACTTC. Translated, it gives CASSARTAQTYEQYF.

The chain joins TRBV30 to TRBJ2-7; 8 nucleotides agree with TRBD1. Germline CDR1 and CDR2: GTSNPN and SVGIG (reference sequence). This CDR3 contains 12 residues. Losses at the gene ends were 4 bases for V and 3 bases for J; bases not matched to a gene: 2. The CDR3 sequence: CAWTGGGYEQYF. DNA for the CDR3: TGTGCCTGGACAGGGGGCGGCTACGAGCAGTACTTC.

The rearrangement uses TRBV6-5 and TRBJ2-7; perhaps TRBD1 as D (5 bases). Germline loops: CDR1 MNHEY, CDR2 SVGAGI. Trimming left V 10 bases short and J 5 bases short, with 18 bases between. This CDR3 has 13 residues. The CDR3 protein is CATFFLGRNEQYF. The CDR3 coding sequence is TGTGCCACCTTTTTTTTGGGGCGAAACGAGCAGTACTTC.

This clone has a handful of counts. The chain employs TRBV7-3 and TRBJ1-1; D is perhaps TRBD1 (5 bases). The V end lost 3 bases, the J end lost 4 bases, and 12 bases lay between the germline ends. The CDR3 has 14 amino acids. Germline assignment: CDR1 SGHTA and CDR2 FQGTGA. The CDR3 sequence: CASSFGRAATEAFF. Written as DNA, the CDR3 is TGTGCCAGCAGCTTCGGCAGGGCAGCCACTGAAGCTTTCTTT.

This rearrangement joins TRBV28 to TRBJ2-5; the D is unclear. V was pared by 5 bases and J by 3 bases, with 10 bases between. The V gene's germline CDR1 is MDHEN and CDR2 SYDVKM. The CDR3 runs 13 residues. The CDR3, as DNA: TGTGCCAGCAGTATCGGCGGAGAAGAGACCCAGTACTTC. Translated, it gives CASSIGGEETQYF.

The V call is TRBV7-9, the J call TRBJ2-4; a possible D gene is TRBD1 (6 bases). The germline gives CDR1 SEHNR, CDR2 FQNEAQ (reference sequence). V lost 6 bases to trimming and J lost 3 bases, with 12 bases between them. This CDR3 region has 14 residues. CDR3 loop: CASRQGTSKNIQYF. The CDR3 DNA reads TGTGCCAGCAGACAGGGTACGAGCAAAAACATTCAGTACTTC.